Each of the 20 T cell receptor beta chains below was sequenced from the same sample in a study of OX40 agonist ivuxolimab in advanced cancers. The library was obtained by the immunoSEQ multiplex PCR assay. In its TCRdb copy, this immuneACCESS table keeps in-frame sequences only and misses some clones. Where compared with another copy, unresolved V genes explain less than half of these, and the others have no known cause. Present in this sample are 55,000 to 75,000 clones, about 85% of which were seen just once. In total, the top ten clones hold less than 5% of the sample. The material sequenced was CD4+ or CD8+ T cells sorted from blood, taken in a trial of the OX40 agonist ivuxolimab. Receptors originate from an adult with an advanced solid tumor such as melanoma, head and neck, liver or kidney cancer.

This clone was recorded a few times. The chain couples TRBV27 to TRBJ1-6; no clear D. Germline V lookup: CDR1 MNHEY, CDR2 SMNVEV (reference sequence). Trimming removed 7 bases at V and 6 bases at J, with 13 bases between. The CDR3 covers 14 residues. The CDR3 DNA sequence: TGTGCCAGCAAGGCCTGGCAGGCTAATTCACCCCTCCACTTT. Its protein is CASKAWQANSPLHF.

This clone is a singleton in its sample. The chain is built from TRBV5-1 and TRBJ2-2; D might be TRBD1 or TRBD2, each matching 6 bases. The CDR3 length is 18 residues. The V gene's germline CDR1 is SGHRS and CDR2 YFSETQ. V gave up 3 bases and J gave up 1 base, with 19 bases separating them. DNA of the CDR3: TGCGCCAGCAGCTCGGCGGGGCGACAGGTCGTGAACACCGGGGAGCTGTTTTTT. Translation gives CASSSAGRQVVNTGELFF.

The chain couples TRBV18 to TRBJ2-3; perhaps D is TRBD1 or TRBD2 (5 bases each). This CDR3 is built from 15 residues. CDR1 KGHSH and CDR2 LQKENI come from the germline V gene. V was cut by 3 bases and J by 0 bases, with 10 bases left in between. CDR3: CASSPGVPSTDTQYF. The CDR3 region has the DNA TGTGCCAGCTCACCGGGGGTCCCTAGCACAGATACGCAGTATTTT.

This sequence joins TRBV11-2 and TRBJ2-7; 7 bases match TRBD2. CDR1 is SGHAT and CDR2 is FQNNGV in the germline V gene. There are 17 residues in the CDR3. The junction had 13 bases not matched to a gene; V was cut back by 5 bases and J by 0 bases. The chain's CDR3 is CASSPLGIRDYSYEQYF. DNA of the CDR3: TGTGCCAGCAGCCCTTTAGGGATCCGGGACTACTCCTACGAGCAGTACTTC.

This chain joins TRBV4-3 and TRBJ1-5, with D possibly matching TRBD1 (5 bases). V was trimmed by 0 bases and J by 8 bases, leaving 14 bases between them. CDR1 and CDR2 from the germline V gene are LGHNA and YSLEER. The CDR3 has 15 amino acids. The CDR3 loop reads CASSQDPGEGEPQHF. In DNA form, the CDR3 reads TGCGCCAGCAGCCAAGATCCGGGGGAGGGTGAGCCCCAGCATTTT.

As regards this clone: Other DNA variants within this sample encode the same CDR3. The rearrangement uses TRBV9 and TRBJ2-2; no clear D. Germline-derived CDR1 and CDR2 are SGDLS and YYNGEE. V was cut by 0 bases and J by 5 bases, with 8 bases left in between. There are 14 residues in the CDR3. The CDR3 loop reads CASSVVGDTGELFF. The DNA for the CDR3 is TGTGCCAGCAGCGTAGTGGGTGATACCGGGGAGCTGTTTTTT.

The CDR3 loop reads CASTPQGGGREETQYF. DNA of the CDR3: TGTGCCAGCACCCCTCAGGGAGGTGGGCGGGAAGAGACCCAGTACTTC. The chain recombines TRBV2 with TRBJ2-5, with D perhaps TRBD2 (6 bases). CDR1 and CDR2 (germline): SNHLY, FYNNEI. The CDR3 totals 16 residues. Trimming left V 7 bases short and J 3 bases short, with 21 bases between.

The CDR3 protein is CASSLRTAEEAFF. CDR3 in DNA: TGCGCCAGCAGCTTGAGGACGGCAGAAGAAGCTTTCTTT. The chain has TRBV5-1 and TRBJ1-1; D is unclear. Trimming took off 1 base at V and 8 bases at J, with 12 bases between the two ends. This CDR3 contains 13 residues. CDR1 and CDR2 (germline): SGHRS, YFSETQ.

CDR3 nucleotides: TGTGCCAGCAGTGATTGGGCTAGCGCATACCAAGAGACCCAGTACTTC. It translates to CASSDWASAYQETQYF. V is TRBV2 and J is TRBJ2-5, with D possibly TRBD2 on 6 matching bases. V lost 3 bases, J lost 0 bases, and 14 bases lay in between. Germline V gene lookup returns CDR1 SNHLY and CDR2 FYNNEI. This CDR3 contains 16 residues.

The genes are TRBV27 and TRBJ2-1, with D unresolved. The V end was cut by 3 bases, the J end by 2 bases, with 8 bases between. Germline lookup yields CDR1 MNHEY and CDR2 SMNVEV (reference sequence). The CDR3 sequence is 14 residues long. The CDR3 sequence is CASSFFGAYNEQFF. For the CDR3, the DNA is TGTGCCAGCAGTTTTTTTGGAGCCTACAATGAGCAGTTCTTC.

In DNA, the CDR3 is TGCGCCAGCACTTCTCTAGCGGGAGGGGGTCCAGATACGCAGTATTTT. This translates into CASTSLAGGGPDTQYF. The chain couples TRBV10-2 to TRBJ2-3; 12 nucleotides agree with TRBD2. V lost 7 bases and J lost 4; bases outside the gene matches: 9. CDR1 WSHSY and CDR2 SAAADI come from the germline V gene. The CDR3 consists of 16 residues.

The rearrangement links TRBV28 to TRBJ2-7; D may be TRBD1 or TRBD2 (6 bases each). The CDR3 sequence is 12 residues long. Per germline, CDR1 MDHEN and CDR2 SYDVKM. V lost 8 bases and J lost 2, with 10 bases in between. The CDR3: CASEGGAYEQYF. The CDR3 DNA follows: TGTGCCAGCGAGGGGGGAGCCTACGAGCAGTACTTC.

This clone was observed once. This chain connects TRBV6-5 to TRBJ1-6; D possibly corresponds to TRBD1 (5 bases). The germline V gene has CDR1 MNHEY and CDR2 SVGAGI. The V and J ends lost 7 bases and 6 bases respectively, with 13 bases between them. CDR3 length equals 14 residues. In DNA form, the CDR3 reads TGTGCCAGCAAAACTGGGACGGCTAATTCACCCCTCCACTTT. The encoded protein is CASKTGTANSPLHF.

This chain joins TRBV6-1 and TRBJ2-2, with D hard to call. Germline-derived CDR1 and CDR2 are MNHNS and SASEGT. The V end was cut by 6 bases, the J end by 3 bases, with 5 bases between. The CDR3 extends over 12 amino acids. CDR3 sequence reads: CASRVDTGELFF. The DNA for the CDR3 is TGTGCCAGCAGGGTAGACACCGGGGAGCTGTTTTTT.

The CDR3 sequence is CASSSTGQGWEQYF. Here the CDR3 DNA reads TGTGCCAGCAGCTCTACGGGACAGGGGTGGGAGCAGTACTTC. The rearrangement joins TRBV7-9 to TRBJ2-7, with 10 bases matching TRBD1. From germline, CDR1 is SEHNR and CDR2 FQNEAQ (reference sequence). CDR3 size: 14 residues. J gave up 7 bases and V 4 bases, and 7 bases lay outside the gene matches.

V usage is TRBV5-6 and J usage is TRBJ2-1; D is undetermined. The length of the CDR3 is 13 residues. V lost 1 base, J lost 4 bases, and 6 bases lay in between. Germline CDR1 is SGHDT and CDR2 is YYEEEE. CDR3 region: CASSLIGYNEQFF. Here the CDR3 DNA reads TGTGCCAGCAGCTTGATCGGGTACAATGAGCAGTTCTTC.

The V gene is TRBV2, the J gene TRBJ1-1; D ambiguous. The CDR3 totals 12 residues. The germline V gene has CDR1 SNHLY and CDR2 FYNNEI. Trimming shortened V by 3 bases and J by 10 bases, and 12 bases separated the two germline ends. Here the CDR3 reads CASSDSGLTAFF. The CDR3 nucleotides read TGTGCCAGCAGTGATAGTGGGCTGACAGCTTTCTTT. The whole variable domain, filled in from reference TRBV2 and TRBJ1-1, reads EPEVTQTPSHQVTQMGQEVILRCVPISNHLYFYWYRQILGQKVEFLVSFYNNEISEKSEIFDDQFSVERPDGSNFTLKIRSTKLEDSAMYFCASSDSGLTAFFGQGTRLTVV.

CDR3 in amino acids: CASRKPGAGSLSGNTIYF. As DNA, the CDR3 is TGTGCCAGCAGAAAACCGGGAGCCGGGTCACTCTCTGGAAACACCATATATTTT. The chain links TRBV28 to TRBJ1-3; D call uncertain. This CDR3 contains 18 residues. The germline V gene encodes CDR1 MDHEN and CDR2 SYDVKM. Trimming cost V 6 bases and J 0 bases, with 21 bases left between them.

The rearrangement links TRBV28 to TRBJ1-1; 7 nucleotides align to TRBD1. This CDR3 comprises 15 residues. CDR1 MDHEN and CDR2 SYDVKM come from the germline V gene. Trimming removed 3 bases from V and 5 bases from J; junction bases left unmatched: 9. This CDR3 reads CASSFIETGRTEAFF. DNA of the CDR3: TGTGCCAGCAGTTTTATCGAGACAGGGAGGACTGAAGCTTTCTTT.

The rearrangement joins TRBV5-1 to TRBJ1-6; 7 bases map to TRBD1. This CDR3 has 15 amino acids. In germline, CDR1 is SGHRS, CDR2 YFSETQ. V shed 2 bases, J shed 10 bases, and the junction held 9 bases outside the gene matches. CDR3 sequence reads: CASSFRGQTESPLHF. The CDR3 DNA sequence: TGCGCCAGCAGCTTTCGGGGACAGACCGAATCACCCCTCCACTTT.